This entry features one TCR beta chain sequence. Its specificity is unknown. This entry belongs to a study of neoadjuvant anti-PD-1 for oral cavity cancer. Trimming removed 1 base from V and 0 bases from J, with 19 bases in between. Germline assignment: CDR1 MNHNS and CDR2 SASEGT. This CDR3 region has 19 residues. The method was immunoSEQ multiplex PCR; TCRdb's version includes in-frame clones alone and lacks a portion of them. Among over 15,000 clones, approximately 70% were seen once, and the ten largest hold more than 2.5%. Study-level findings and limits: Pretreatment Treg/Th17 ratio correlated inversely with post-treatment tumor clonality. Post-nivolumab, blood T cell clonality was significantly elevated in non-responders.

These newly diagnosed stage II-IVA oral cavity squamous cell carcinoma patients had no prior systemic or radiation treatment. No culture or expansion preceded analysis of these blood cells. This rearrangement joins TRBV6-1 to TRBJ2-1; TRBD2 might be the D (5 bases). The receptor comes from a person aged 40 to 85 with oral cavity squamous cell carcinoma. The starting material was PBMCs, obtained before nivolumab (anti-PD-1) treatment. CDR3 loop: CASSEGSGVMGSSYNEQFF. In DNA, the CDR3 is TGTGCCAGCAGTGAAGGGTCAGGAGTTATGGGGAGCTCCTACAATGAGCAGTTCTTC.